This entry concerns a single TCR beta chain. Its target is unknown. These data come from a study of post-analysis software for immune sequencing data. For the study at large: Included courses were relapsing-remitting and secondary progressive multiple sclerosis; progressive-relapsing multiple sclerosis was also included. General study results and limits: Strong co-clustering by F measure linked samples that shared a preparation batch. There were five or six TRBV segments more frequent in patients than controls, and TRBV5-6, TRBV5-1 and TRBV20-1 were among them. Significantly decreased normalized Chao1 diversity was recorded for multiple sclerosis patients relative to controls.

Unique-molecular-identifier-tagged TCR beta cDNA libraries were used. The authors obtained roughly 500,000 cDNA molecules from approximately 0.95 to 9.8 million T cells. TCRdb analysed the PCR reads with MiXCR anew, one entry per CDR3 protein. This sample has 500,000 to 600,000 distinct CDR3 sequences; around 40% occur once, and the top ten carry around 1.7%. V lost 4 bases and J 4 bases, leaving 13 bases between the germline ends. This CDR3 is built from 14 residues. The clonotype was recovered from a girl under 18 with multiple sclerosis. Sequenced input: blood. This chain links TRBV12-3 or TRBV12-4 with TRBJ1-2; D uncertain. The CDR3 protein is CASSSGFPLYGYTF. CDR3 nucleotides: TGTGCCAGCAGTTCAGGATTCCCTCTCTATGGCTACACCTTC.